This entry lists 4 T cell receptor beta chains sequenced from one sample in a study of human T cells and chemical hapten exposure. MiXCR, run by TCRdb on the RACE reads, gives a single entry per CDR3 protein. The sample records about 100,000 distinct CDR3 sequences, about 10% being singletons. Time point described: patch test 1, 2 weeks after DPC sensitization. Treatment defined: therapeutic diphenylcyclopropenone sensitization with weekly scalp DPC. The starting material was whole blood, obtained in connection with sensitization to the hapten diphenylcyclopropenone (DPC). Receptor source: a man aged 40-49 years with alopecia areata. Some clones in this sample may be carry-over from other donors' samples.

V gene TRBV5-1 combines with J gene TRBJ2-1, with 9 nucleotides matching TRBD2. Germline CDR1 and CDR2: SGHRS and YFSETQ. This CDR3 is 16 amino acids long. The J segment lost 8 bases and the V segment lost 4 bases, leaving 13 bases of the junction unmatched. CDR3 protein: CASSADGTSRLDEQFF. DNA of the CDR3: TGCGCCAGCAGCGCAGATGGGACTAGCAGATTAGATGAGCAGTTCTTC.

The gene calls are TRBV6-6 and TRBJ2-3; D tentatively fits TRBD1 or TRBD2 (5 bases each). Germline V lookup: CDR1 MNHNY, CDR2 SVGAGI (reference sequence). Deletions cut 8 bases from V and 1 base from J, with 10 bases between. This CDR3 region has 13 residues. The CDR3 protein is CASSGTGTDTQYF. CDR3 in DNA: TGTGCCAGCTCCGGGACGGGCACAGATACGCAGTATTTT.

This clonotype was detected a few times. The V and J genes are TRBV7-2 and TRBJ2-1, with TRBD2 identical over 7 bases. CDR1 is SGHTA, CDR2 FQGNSA, per germline. After removal of 4 bases from V and 6 bases from J, the junction contained 12 bases not matched to a gene. CDR3 size: 16 residues. CDR3 sequence: CASSSHRGGRTNEQFF. The CDR3 coding sequence is TGTGCCAGCAGCTCCCATAGGGGCGGGAGAACCAATGAGCAGTTCTTC.

This clonotype occurred a few times. The rearrangement links TRBV7-9 to TRBJ2-5; D possibly corresponds to TRBD2 (5 bases). The CDR3 loop spans 16 amino acids. Trimming pared 2 bases from V and 1 base from J, leaving 14 bases between. The germline V gene encodes CDR1 SEHNR and CDR2 FQNEAQ (reference sequence). CDR3 protein: CASSLPLLSGQETQYF. The CDR3 DNA is TGTGCCAGCAGCTTACCCCTCCTCAGCGGCCAAGAGACCCAGTACTTC.